Included here is one T cell receptor beta chain sequence, with context. What it binds is not known. This record belongs to a study of cytomegalovirus exposure and HLA in healthy donors. Study results and limitations: Available immune exposure information covered CMV serostatus only.

The CDR3 contains 12 residues. Germline loops: CDR1 LNHDA, CDR2 SQIVND (reference sequence). V was trimmed by 10 bases and J by 2 bases, leaving 11 bases between them. The PCR employed 60 Vbeta primers together with 13 Jbeta primers. Assay used: immunoSEQ multiplex PCR; TCRdb lists only in-frame clones, some missing. The table includes 130,000 to 150,000 clones, 70% to 80% detected once. The sample consisted of PBMCs. V and J are TRBV19 and TRBJ1-2; D may be TRBD1 (6 bases). The TCR originated in a male donor in good health and CMV-seronegative. The CDR3 nucleotides are TGTGCCACCCGGGACACCAACTATGGCTACACCTTC. Amino acids: CATRDTNYGYTF. Using reference TRBV19 and TRBJ1-2 for the parts outside the CDR3, the full variable domain is DGGITQSPKYLFRKEGQNVTLSCEQNLNHDAMYWYRQDPGQGLRLIYYSQIVNDFQKGDIAEGYSVSREKKESFPLTVTSAQKNPTAFYLCATRDTNYGYTFGSGTRLTVV.